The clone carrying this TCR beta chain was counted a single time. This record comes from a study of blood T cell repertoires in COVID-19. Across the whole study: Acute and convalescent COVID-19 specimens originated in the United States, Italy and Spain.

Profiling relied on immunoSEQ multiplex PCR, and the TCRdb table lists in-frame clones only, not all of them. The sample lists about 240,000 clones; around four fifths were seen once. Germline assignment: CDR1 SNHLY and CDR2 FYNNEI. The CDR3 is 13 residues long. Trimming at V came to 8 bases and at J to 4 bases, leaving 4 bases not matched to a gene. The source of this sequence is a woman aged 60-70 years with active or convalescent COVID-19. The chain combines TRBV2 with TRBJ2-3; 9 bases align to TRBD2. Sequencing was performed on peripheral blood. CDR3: CASAGGRADTQYF. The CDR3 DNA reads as TGTGCCAGCGCGGGGGGGCGAGCAGATACGCAGTATTTT.